This entry lists 27 T cell receptor beta chains sequenced from one sample in a study of cytomegalovirus exposure and HLA in healthy donors. Use of 60 Vbeta and 13 Jbeta primers characterized the PCR. This table comes from immunoSEQ multiplex PCR, and its TCRdb copy is limited to in-frame clones, with some not included. This table holds about 250,000 clones, about 90% found once. The sequencing sample was made of PBMCs. The receptors stem from a girl aged 2-10 years in good health and CMV-seronegative.

The chain couples TRBV19 to TRBJ1-5; D gene uncertain. The V end lost 5 bases, the J end lost 3 bases, and 17 bases lay between the germline ends. The CDR3 contains 16 residues. Germline V gives CDR1 LNHDA, CDR2 SQIVND (reference sequence). DNA for the CDR3: TGTGCCAGTAGTTTCTTTTTCCTGCAGGTCAATCAGCCCCAGCATTTT. Protein sequence: CASSFFFLQVNQPQHF. The full variable domain, with the rest looked up from reference TRBV19 and TRBJ1-5, is DGGITQSPKYLFRKEGQNVTLSCEQNLNHDAMYWYRQDPGQGLRLIYYSQIVNDFQKGDIAEGYSVSREKKESFPLTVTSAQKNPTAFYLCASSFFFLQVNQPQHFGDGTRLSIL.

With respect to this clone: Other DNA sequences of this sample code for an identical CDR3. The chain's CDR3 is CASSGGQGKTGELFF. CDR3 DNA sequence: TGTGCCAGCAGTGGAGGACAGGGGAAAACCGGGGAGCTGTTTTTT. The rearrangement links TRBV2 to TRBJ2-2; 9 positions match TRBD1. Trimming took 4 bases from V and 5 from J; bases not matched to a gene: 5. Germline loops: CDR1 SNHLY, CDR2 FYNNEI. The CDR3 runs 15 residues.

The V call is TRBV9, the J call TRBJ2-7; tentative D call: TRBD2 (6 bases). The CDR3 contains 14 residues. Germline V gene data show CDR1 as SGDLS and CDR2 as YYNGEE. Trimming cost V 4 bases and J 1 base, with 12 bases left between them. CDR3 nucleotide sequence: TGTGCCAGCAGCCCGAGCGGGTTTTCCTACGAGCAGTACTTC. Amino acid sequence: CASSPSGFSYEQYF.

Note on this clone: The same CDR3 also results from other DNA sequences found in this sample. The genes are TRBV11-2 and TRBJ2-2, with D possibly matching TRBD2 (5 bases). The V end lost 1 base, the J end lost 5 bases, and 5 bases lay between the germline ends. In germline, CDR1 is SGHAT, CDR2 FQNNGV. This CDR3 comprises 13 residues. CDR3 coding DNA: TGTGCCAGCAGCTTAGCGGGGACCGGGGAGCTGTTTTTT. Protein product: CASSLAGTGELFF.

The rearrangement uses TRBV14 and TRBJ2-7, with TRBD2 matching 7 bases. V was clipped by 4 bases and J by 1 base; unmatched bases: 4. Germline CDR1 and CDR2: SGHDN and FVKESK. The CDR3 is made up of 14 amino acids. CDR3 sequence (DNA): TGTGCCAGCAGCCGGACTAGTTTATCCTACGAGCAGTACTTC. Its protein is CASSRTSLSYEQYF.

The V gene is TRBV27, the J gene TRBJ1-1; 7 bases fit TRBD1. This CDR3 comprises 16 residues. V was pared by 0 bases and J by 7 bases, with 11 bases of the junction left unmatched. CDR1 and CDR2 (germline): MNHEY, SMNVEV (reference sequence). This CDR3 reads CASSLSAGGSPFEAFF. The CDR3 DNA reads as TGTGCCAGCAGTTTATCCGCAGGGGGGAGCCCTTTTGAAGCTTTCTTT.

V and J are TRBV6-6 and TRBJ1-6; TRBD1 might be the D (6 bases). Germline V gene lookup returns CDR1 MNHNY and CDR2 SVGAGI (reference sequence). V lost 6 bases, J lost 7 bases, and 16 bases lay in between. This CDR3 has 15 amino acids. CDR3 protein: CASRNREGWNSPLHF. The DNA of the CDR3 is TGTGCCAGCAGAAACAGGGAGGGGTGGAATTCACCCCTCCACTTT.

The CDR3 is CASSSSHGYTF. DNA of the CDR3: TGTGCCAGCAGCTCCTCTCATGGCTACACCTTC. The chain joins TRBV7-8 to TRBJ1-2; D gene unclear. Germline-derived CDR1 and CDR2 are SGHVS and FQNEAQ. The V gene lost 4 bases and the J gene lost 6 bases, with 6 bases spanning the gap. The CDR3 loop spans 11 amino acids.

The CDR3 is CASSESQGQPQHF. DNA for the CDR3: TGCGCCAGCAGTGAGTCCCAGGGACAGCCCCAGCATTTT. The V call is TRBV10-2, the J call TRBJ1-5, with a weak D call TRBD1 (5 bases). This CDR3 is built from 13 residues. Germline V gives CDR1 WSHSY, CDR2 SAAADI. V lost 0 bases and J 7 bases, leaving 7 bases between the germline ends.

The rearrangement uses TRBV18 and TRBJ1-3; no reliable D call. V was cut by 3 bases and J by 4 bases, with 13 bases left in between. The germline gives CDR1 KGHSH, CDR2 LQKENI. The CDR3 totals 15 residues. CDR3 in DNA: TGTGCCAGCTCACCCCAGCGGGGAACCGGAAACACCATATATTTT. This sequence encodes CASSPQRGTGNTIYF.

The gene calls are TRBV7-2 and TRBJ2-1; D gene ambiguous. The CDR3 runs to 18 residues. Germline V gene sequence: CDR1 SGHTA, CDR2 FQGNSA. The V and J ends lost 0 bases and 2 bases respectively, with 17 bases between them. The CDR3 DNA sequence: TGTGCCAGCAGCTTAGCACGCGCTCCCTTTCGGGCCTACAATGAGCAGTTCTTC. It is translated as CASSLARAPFRAYNEQFF.

The chain is built from TRBV5-6 and TRBJ2-2; 9 bases are shared with TRBD1. The CDR3 is made up of 16 amino acids. Germline loops: CDR1 SGHDT, CDR2 YYEEEE. With V trimmed by 6 bases and J by 5 bases, 11 bases remained unmatched. The CDR3 nucleotides read TGTGCCAGCACGTGGCTGGGGACAGGGATAACCGGGGAGCTGTTTTTT. Protein sequence: CASTWLGTGITGELFF.

Only one count was recorded for this clone. Other DNA variants within this sample encode the same CDR3. The rearrangement joins TRBV2 to TRBJ2-7; D not certain. Germline values: CDR1 SNHLY, CDR2 FYNNEI. This CDR3 is built from 12 residues. V gave up 2 bases and J gave up 3 bases, with 5 bases separating them. CDR3 DNA sequence: TGTGCCAGCAGTGAAAGAGGCTACGAGCAGTACTTC. This sequence encodes CASSERGYEQYF. Full variable domain (missing parts from reference TRBV2 and TRBJ2-7): EPEVTQTPSHQVTQMGQEVILRCVPISNHLYFYWYRQILGQKVEFLVSFYNNEISEKSEIFDDQFSVERPDGSNFTLKIRSTKLEDSAMYFCASSERGYEQYFGPGTRLTVT.

V is TRBV19 and J is TRBJ1-1; a weak D match, TRBD1 (5 bases). This CDR3 comprises 14 residues. CDR1 and CDR2 (germline): LNHDA, SQIVND (reference sequence). V shed 5 bases and J shed 7 bases, with 17 bases lying between them. CDR3 coding DNA: TGTGCCAGTAGTCTACCCGCAGGGAACGGTGAAGCTTTCTTT. It specifies CASSLPAGNGEAFF.

The chain employs TRBV5-5 and TRBJ2-3; D is perhaps TRBD2 (6 bases). Germline V gene data show CDR1 as SGHKS and CDR2 as YYEKEE (reference sequence). Between the trimmed V and J ends, which lost 4 bases and 1 base, there was a span of 19 bases. The CDR3 spans 17 residues. For the CDR3, the DNA is TGTGCCAGCAGCCTACTGTCCGTCGGGGGACGCACAGATACGCAGTATTTT. Residues: CASSLLSVGGRTDTQYF. The full variable domain, its missing parts supplied by reference TRBV5-5 and TRBJ2-3, is DAGVTQSPTHLIKTRGQQVTLRCSPISGHKSVSWYQQVLGQGPQFIFQYYEKEERGRGNFPDRFSARQFPNYSSELNVNALLLGDSALYLCASSLLSVGGRTDTQYFGPGTRLTVL.

The V call is TRBV27, the J call TRBJ2-1, with TRBD1 matching 7 bases. V lost 5 bases and J lost 10; bases outside the gene matches: 8. Germline values: CDR1 MNHEY, CDR2 SMNVEV (reference sequence). This CDR3 comprises 13 residues. CDR3 in DNA: TGTGCCAGCAGTGCACTCCAGACAGGGGAGCAGTTCTTC. Amino acids: CASSALQTGEQFF.

The chain has TRBV5-1 and TRBJ2-3; 7 bases are a match to TRBD2. The CDR3 has 15 residues. Germline-derived CDR1 and CDR2 are SGHRS and YFSETQ. After removal of 7 bases from V and 4 bases from J, the junction contained 12 bases not matched to a gene. CDR3 amino acids: CASFSVPSGPDTQYF. CDR3 nucleotide sequence: TGCGCCAGCTTTTCGGTCCCTAGCGGCCCAGATACGCAGTATTTT.

This chain joins TRBV29-1 and TRBJ1-4; 8 nucleotides line up with TRBD1. The CDR3 extends over 14 amino acids. Looked up from germline, CDR1 is SQVTM and CDR2 is ANQGSEA. Unmatched junction bases numbered 6, after V lost 5 bases and J lost 4 bases. DNA of the CDR3: TGCAGCGTTTTTGCAGGGGGCATTAATGAAAAACTGTTTTTT. It codes for CSVFAGGINEKLFF.

This clone was detected only once. This sequence joins TRBV2 and TRBJ1-2, with 7 bases aligning to TRBD1. CDR3 length: 12 amino acids. V shed 9 bases and J 4 bases; nucleotides not matched to a gene: 5. CDR1 and CDR2 (germline): SNHLY, FYNNEI. For the CDR3, the DNA is TGTGCCAGTAACAGGGGTTCCTATGGCTACACCTTC. It specifies CASNRGSYGYTF.

The chain couples TRBV7-2 to TRBJ1-3; 9 bases fit TRBD1. The CDR3 length is 16 residues. V shed 5 bases, J shed 0 bases, and the junction held 5 bases outside the gene matches. The V gene's germline CDR1 is SGHTA and CDR2 FQGNSA. The CDR3 DNA reads as TGTGCCAGCAGCATCGGGACAGGGAGCTCTGGAAACACCATATATTTT. It specifies CASSIGTGSSGNTIYF.

V usage is TRBV12-2 and J usage is TRBJ2-3; the D segment call TRBD2 is taken from the table without a DNA check. TRBV12-2 is annotated as a pseudogene. This CDR3 is built from 15 residues. DNA of the CDR3: TGTGCAAGTCGCTTAGCGAGCGGGGGGCCAGATACGCAGTATTTT. Its protein product is CASRLASGGPDTQYF.

The rearrangement uses TRBV30 and TRBJ1-4; the D gene is possibly TRBD1 (6 bases). CDR1 is GTSNPN, CDR2 SVGIG, per germline (reference sequence). This CDR3 contains 13 residues. V dropped 5 bases and J dropped 8 bases, with 15 bases sitting between them. CDR3 in amino acids: CAWSLQGGEKLFF. CDR3 coding DNA: TGTGCCTGGTCCCTACAGGGCGGGGAAAAACTGTTTTTT.

This chain uses TRBV2 with TRBJ1-5; no clear D gene. The V gene's germline CDR1 is SNHLY and CDR2 FYNNEI. V gave up 3 bases and J gave up 0 bases, with 9 bases separating them. This CDR3 contains 15 residues. This CDR3 is CASSERPYSNQPQHF. The CDR3 DNA sequence: TGTGCCAGCAGTGAGCGGCCTTATAGCAATCAGCCCCAGCATTTT.

The V and J genes are TRBV7-9 and TRBJ2-7; the D gene is possibly TRBD1 (5 bases). Trimming stripped 4 bases from V and 9 bases from J, with 19 bases between. This CDR3 is built from 14 residues. Germline lookup yields CDR1 SEHNR and CDR2 FQNEAQ (reference sequence). CDR3 bases: TGTGCCAGCAGCTCCCAGGGCGATACCTTACGGCAGTACTTC. Translation: CASSSQGDTLRQYF.

The genes are TRBV27 and TRBJ2-2, with 15 nucleotides matching TRBD2. The CDR3 has 17 residues. The V gene end was trimmed by 5 bases and the J gene end by 4 bases; junction bases not matched to a gene: 5. Germline V gives CDR1 MNHEY, CDR2 SMNVEV (reference sequence). The CDR3 bases are TGTGCCAGCAGTCCCCGGACTAGCGGGGGGGTCACCGGGGAGCTGTTTTTT. It translates to CASSPRTSGGVTGELFF.

The genes are TRBV11-1 and TRBJ1-5, with TRBD1 matching 10 bases. Germline CDR1 and CDR2: SGHAT and FQDESV (reference sequence). The trim removed 4 bases at V and 5 bases at J, leaving 17 bases unmatched. The CDR3 is made up of 19 amino acids. DNA for the CDR3: TGTGCCAGCAGCTCGACCCAAAGACAGGGGGCTTTCCCGTATCAGCCCCAGCATTTT. Amino acids: CASSSTQRQGAFPYQPQHF.

The rearrangement uses TRBV10-3 and TRBJ2-7, with a tentative D call TRBD2 (6 bases). From germline, CDR1 is ENHRY and CDR2 SYGVKD. Trimming took 3 bases from V and 5 from J, leaving 14 bases between them. This CDR3 comprises 14 residues. For the CDR3, the DNA is TGTGCCATCAGTGATTTGCGGGATTCTAACGAGCAGTACTTC. As protein: CAISDLRDSNEQYF.